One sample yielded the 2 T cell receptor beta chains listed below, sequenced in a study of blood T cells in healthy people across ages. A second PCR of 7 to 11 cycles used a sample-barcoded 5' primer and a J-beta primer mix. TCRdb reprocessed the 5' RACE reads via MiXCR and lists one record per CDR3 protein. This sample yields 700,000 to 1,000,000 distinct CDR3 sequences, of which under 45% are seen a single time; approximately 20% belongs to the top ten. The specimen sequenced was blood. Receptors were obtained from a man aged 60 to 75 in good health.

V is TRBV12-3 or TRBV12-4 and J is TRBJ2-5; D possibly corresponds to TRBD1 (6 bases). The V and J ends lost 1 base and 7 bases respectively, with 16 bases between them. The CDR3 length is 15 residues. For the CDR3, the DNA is TGTGCCAGCAGTTTAGTGACAGGAGCTTCGGGGACCCAGTACTTC. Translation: CASSLVTGASGTQYF.

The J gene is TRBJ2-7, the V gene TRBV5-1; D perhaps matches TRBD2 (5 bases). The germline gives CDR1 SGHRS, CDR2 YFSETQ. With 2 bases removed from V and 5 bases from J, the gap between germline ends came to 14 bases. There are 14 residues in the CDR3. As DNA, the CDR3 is TGCGCCAGCAGCTTAGTCCCAGCGAGGGACGAGCAGTACTTC. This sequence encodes CASSLVPARDEQYF.